This T cell receptor beta chain was documented in a study of siplizumab effects on memory and regulatory T cells. Measured with immunoSEQ multiplex PCR; TCRdb has only the in-frame clones, and not every one. The sample has 50,000 to 70,000 clones, around 96% seen once. Whole-study results and caveats: To unstimulated subsets, only a minor fraction of alloreactive clones could be mapped. Siplizumab significantly brought down the alloreactive sequences that trace back to unstimulated CD4+ memory cells. With siplizumab, Treg-derived clones averaged about 70% of mappable alloreactive CD4+ clones, versus 26.9% in controls.

As concerns this clone: Its antigen is undetermined.

This receptor was obtained from a human donor in good health. The sample consisted of naive CD8+ T cells sorted from blood.

CDR3 in amino acids: CASSLGGVGTEAFF. The CDR3 DNA follows: TGTGCCAGCAGCTTAGGGGGGGTCGGGACTGAAGCTTTCTTT. The chain links TRBV11-2 to TRBJ1-1, with D possibly being TRBD1 (5 bases). The CDR3 is made up of 14 amino acids. Germline CDR1 reads SGHAT; CDR2 reads FQNNGV. The ends were cut back, 1 base at V and 5 bases at J, with 11 bases in the middle.